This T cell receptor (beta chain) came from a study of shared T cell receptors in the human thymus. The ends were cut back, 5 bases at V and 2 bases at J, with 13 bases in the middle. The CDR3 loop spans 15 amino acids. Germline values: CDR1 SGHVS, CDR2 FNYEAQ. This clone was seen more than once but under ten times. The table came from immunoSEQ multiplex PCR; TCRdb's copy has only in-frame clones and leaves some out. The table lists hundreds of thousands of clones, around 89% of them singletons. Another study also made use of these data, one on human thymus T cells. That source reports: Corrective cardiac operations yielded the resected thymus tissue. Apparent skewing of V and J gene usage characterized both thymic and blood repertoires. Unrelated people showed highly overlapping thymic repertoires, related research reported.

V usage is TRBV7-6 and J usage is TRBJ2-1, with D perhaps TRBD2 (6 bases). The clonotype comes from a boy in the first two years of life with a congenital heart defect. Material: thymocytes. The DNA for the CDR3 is TGTGCCAGCAGCCTCCGGAGGGCTACCTACAATGAGCAGTTCTTC. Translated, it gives CASSLRRATYNEQFF.